The 17 T cell receptor beta chains listed next were all sequenced from one sample in a study of OX40 agonist ivuxolimab in advanced cancers. The protocol used for the library was the immunoSEQ multiplex PCR assay. TCRdb took this table from immuneACCESS and kept in-frame rearrangements with V and J called. Such tables lack part of the clones; where checked against another copy, unresolved V genes explain under half of the gap, and the rest is unexplained. In all, the sample holds about 73,000 clones, and almost 90% of those were seen once. In total, the top ten clones hold around 0.73% of the sample. Material: CD4+ or CD8+ T cells sorted from blood, obtained in a trial of the OX40 agonist ivuxolimab. The receptor source for this set is an adult with an advanced solid tumor such as melanoma, head and neck, liver or kidney cancer.

This clone was detected a few times. The CDR3 protein is CASRGTGNVNTEAFF. Written as DNA, the CDR3 is TGTGCCAGCCGCGGGACAGGGAACGTGAACACTGAAGCTTTCTTT. V is TRBV18 and J is TRBJ1-1; 9 bases agree with TRBD1. From germline, CDR1 is KGHSH and CDR2 LQKENI. Trimming took 8 bases from V and 0 from J; bases not matched to a gene: 7. The CDR3 extends over 15 amino acids. Together with reference TRBV18 and TRBJ1-1, the CDR3 gives the full variable domain: NAGVMQNPRHLVRRRGQEARLRCSPMKGHSHVYWYRQLPEEGLKFMVYLQKENIIDESGMPKERFSAEFPKEGPSILRIQQVVRGDSAAYFCASRGTGNVNTEAFFGQGTRLTVV.

The CDR3 DNA follows: TGTGCCAGTAGTGCCCGGGGCTCCTACGAGCAGTACTTC. Translation gives CASSARGSYEQYF. The genes are TRBV19 and TRBJ2-7; weak D call: TRBD2 (5 bases). Germline CDR1 is LNHDA and CDR2 is SQIVND (reference sequence). V gave up 5 bases and J gave up 0 bases, with 8 bases separating them. There are 13 residues in the CDR3.

CDR3 amino acids: CASSQNRDRGRNTEAFF. In DNA, the CDR3 is TGTGCCAGCTCCCAAAACCGGGACAGGGGGCGAAACACTGAAGCTTTCTTT. The chain uses TRBV18 and TRBJ1-1; 12 bases align to TRBD1. Germline V gene data show CDR1 as KGHSH and CDR2 as LQKENI. The CDR3 length is 17 residues. The V segment lost 6 bases and the J segment 2 bases; nucleotides outside the gene matches: 10.

The rearrangement links TRBV5-4 to TRBJ1-4, with TRBD1 identical over 9 bases. The germline V gene encodes CDR1 SGHNT and CDR2 YYREEE (reference sequence). The CDR3 length is 17 residues. J gave up 0 bases and V 1 base, and 4 bases lay outside the gene matches. CDR3 amino acids: CASSLSGTGPTNEKLFF. The DNA of the CDR3 is TGTGCCAGCAGCTTGTCCGGGACAGGGCCAACTAATGAAAAACTGTTTTTT.

The chain links TRBV14 to TRBJ2-5; either TRBD1 or TRBD2 may supply D (5 bases each). This CDR3 region has 14 residues. Deletions cut 3 bases from V and 1 base from J, with 9 bases between. Germline CDR1 SGHDN, CDR2 FVKESK. The CDR3 loop reads CASSHRGLQETQYF. As DNA, the CDR3 is TGTGCCAGCAGCCACCGGGGCCTCCAAGAGACCCAGTACTTC.

The chain recombines TRBV6-1 with TRBJ2-2; the D gene could be TRBD1 or TRBD2 (5 bases each). Trimming took off 7 bases at V and 1 base at J, with 7 bases between the two ends. From germline, CDR1 is MNHNS and CDR2 SASEGT. There are 13 residues in the CDR3. The CDR3 region has the DNA TGTGCCAGCACTGGGGGGAACACCGGGGAGCTGTTTTTT. As protein: CASTGGNTGELFF.

The chain links TRBV27 to TRBJ2-2; D is undetermined. This CDR3 is 12 amino acids long. CDR1 is MNHEY and CDR2 is SMNVEV in the germline V gene (reference sequence). Trimming removed 8 bases at V and 5 bases at J, with 9 bases between. CDR3 in DNA: TGTGCCAGCTGTAGGGATACCGGGGAGCTGTTTTTT. It translates to CASCRDTGELFF.

This rearrangement joins TRBV9 to TRBJ2-7, with unresolved D. The CDR3 length is 14 residues. Germline lookup yields CDR1 SGDLS and CDR2 YYNGEE. The ends were cut back, 0 bases at V and 2 bases at J, with 9 bases in the middle. The CDR3 bases are TGTGCCAGCAGCGTAGCTAGGCAGACCTACGAGCAGTACTTC. It codes for CASSVARQTYEQYF.

The chain joins TRBV14 to TRBJ1-4, with no clear D. The CDR3 extends over 12 amino acids. Germline V lookup: CDR1 SGHDN, CDR2 FVKESK. V dropped 3 bases and J dropped 8 bases, with 7 bases sitting between them. CDR3 nucleotides: TGTGCCAGCAGCCACGGACCAGAAAAACTGTTTTTT. This gives the protein CASSHGPEKLFF.

This clone has just one count. The rearrangement uses TRBV5-1 and TRBJ2-3; D is perhaps TRBD1 (6 bases). This CDR3 comprises 14 residues. From germline, CDR1 is SGHRS and CDR2 YFSETQ. V was trimmed by 3 bases and J by 3 bases, leaving 11 bases between them. The CDR3 reads CASSSQGQTDTQYF. The CDR3, as DNA: TGCGCCAGCAGCTCACAGGGTCAGACAGATACGCAGTATTTT.

The CDR3 DNA follows: TGTGCCAGCAGCCAAGAATTCGAGGACACTGAAGCTTTCTTT. Translation gives CASSQEFEDTEAFF. The chain recombines TRBV4-2 with TRBJ1-1, with D unclear. The CDR3 is 14 amino acids. V lost 0 bases, J lost 3 bases, and 8 bases lay in between. The germline CDR1 and CDR2 sequences are LGHNA and YNFKEQ.

The table lists this clone with a few counts. The J gene is TRBJ2-2, the V gene TRBV19; TRBD1 aligns across 9 bases. The germline CDR1 and CDR2 sequences are LNHDA and SQIVND (reference sequence). V shed 7 bases and J 4 bases; nucleotides not matched to a gene: 7. The CDR3 has 15 amino acids. The CDR3 sequence is CASTPQGAGTGELFF. The CDR3 coding sequence is TGTGCCAGTACCCCACAGGGGGCTGGCACCGGGGAGCTGTTTTTT.

The chain uses TRBV6-6 and TRBJ2-7; tentative D call: TRBD1 (6 bases). The CDR3 consists of 14 residues. The V gene lost 7 bases and the J gene lost 5 bases, with 18 bases spanning the gap. The germline CDR1 and CDR2 sequences are MNHNY and SVGAGI (reference sequence). The CDR3 DNA reads as TGTGCCAGCACCTTAGGACAGAGTAGAGACGAGCAGTACTTC. Its protein is CASTLGQSRDEQYF.

This sequence joins TRBV21-1 and TRBJ1-1. TRBV21-1 is classified as a pseudogene. The CDR3 loop spans 14 amino acids. The CDR3 sequence is CASSTGTENTEAFF. In DNA form, the CDR3 reads TGTGCCAGCAGCACTGGGACTGAGAACACTGAAGCTTTCTTT.

The gene calls are TRBV6-5 and TRBJ2-3; D tentatively reads TRBD1 or TRBD2 (5 bases each). This CDR3 has 15 residues. Trimming cost V 5 bases and J 2 bases, with 14 bases left between them. The germline CDR1 and CDR2 sequences are MNHEY and SVGAGI. Here the CDR3 DNA reads TGTGCCAGCAGTGGACTTCAGGGTACCACAGATACGCAGTATTTT. It yields the protein CASSGLQGTTDTQYF.

The V and J genes are TRBV13 and TRBJ2-1, with 13 bases matching TRBD2. The CDR3 runs to 17 residues. The germline V gene encodes CDR1 PRHDT and CDR2 FYEKMQ (reference sequence). Trimming at V came to 5 bases and at J to 9 bases, leaving 13 bases not matched to a gene. CDR3 loop: CASSRGLAGDSSGEQFF. CDR3 nucleotides: TGTGCCAGCAGCCGAGGACTAGCGGGAGATTCGTCCGGTGAGCAGTTCTTC.

The gene calls are TRBV30 and TRBJ1-1, with a possible D match to TRBD1 (5 bases). Trimming cost V 1 base and J 4 bases, with 10 bases left between them. Germline V CDR1 and CDR2: GTSNPN, SVGIG (reference sequence). The CDR3 length is 13 residues. CDR3 sequence: CAWSAGFFTEAFF. CDR3 bases: TGTGCCTGGAGTGCAGGGTTCTTCACTGAAGCTTTCTTT. Together with reference TRBV30 and TRBJ1-1, the CDR3 gives the full variable domain: SQTIHQWPATLVQPVGSPLSLECTVEGTSNPNLYWYRQAAGRGLQLLFYSVGIGQISSEVPQNLSASRPQDRQFILSSKKLLLSDSGFYLCAWSAGFFTEAFFGQGTRLTVV.